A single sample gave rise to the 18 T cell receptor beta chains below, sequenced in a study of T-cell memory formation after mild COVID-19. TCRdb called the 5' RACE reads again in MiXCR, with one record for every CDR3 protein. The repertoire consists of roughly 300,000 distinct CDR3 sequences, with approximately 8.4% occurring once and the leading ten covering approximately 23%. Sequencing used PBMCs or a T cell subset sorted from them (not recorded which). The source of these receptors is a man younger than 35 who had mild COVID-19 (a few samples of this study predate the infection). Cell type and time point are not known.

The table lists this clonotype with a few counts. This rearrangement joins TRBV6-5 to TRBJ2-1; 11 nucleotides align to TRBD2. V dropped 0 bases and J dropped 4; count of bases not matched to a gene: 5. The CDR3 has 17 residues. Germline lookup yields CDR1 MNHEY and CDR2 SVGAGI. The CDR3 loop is CASSYSTSGIPYNEQFF. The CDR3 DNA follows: TGTGCCAGCAGTTACTCGACTAGCGGGATCCCATACAATGAGCAGTTCTTC.

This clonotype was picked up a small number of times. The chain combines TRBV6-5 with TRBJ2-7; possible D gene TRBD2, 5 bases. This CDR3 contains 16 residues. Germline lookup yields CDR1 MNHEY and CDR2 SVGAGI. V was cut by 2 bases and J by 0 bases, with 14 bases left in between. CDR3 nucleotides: TGTGCCAGCAGTTACCGGCTAGCTTCTAGCTCCTACGAGCAGTACTTC. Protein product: CASSYRLASSSYEQYF.

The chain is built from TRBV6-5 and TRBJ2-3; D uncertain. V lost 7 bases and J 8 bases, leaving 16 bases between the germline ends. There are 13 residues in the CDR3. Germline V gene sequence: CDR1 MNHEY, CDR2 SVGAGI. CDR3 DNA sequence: TGTGCCAGCATTTCGCTCGATTTTGGTACGCAGTATTTT. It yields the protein CASISLDFGTQYF.

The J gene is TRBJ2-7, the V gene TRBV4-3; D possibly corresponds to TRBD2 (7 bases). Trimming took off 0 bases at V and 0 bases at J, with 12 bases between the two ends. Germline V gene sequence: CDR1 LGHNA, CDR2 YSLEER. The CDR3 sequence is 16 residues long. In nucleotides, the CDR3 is TGCGCCAGCAGCCAAGATTACGGGGGGCTCTCCTACGAGCAGTACTTC. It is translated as CASSQDYGGLSYEQYF.

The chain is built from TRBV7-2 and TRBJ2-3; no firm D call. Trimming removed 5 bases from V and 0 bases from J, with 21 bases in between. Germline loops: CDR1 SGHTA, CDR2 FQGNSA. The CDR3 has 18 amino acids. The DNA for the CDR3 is TGTGCCAGCAGCCCCTCCCATCAGCAGTCGATTAGCACAGATACGCAGTATTTT. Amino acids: CASSPSHQQSISTDTQYF.

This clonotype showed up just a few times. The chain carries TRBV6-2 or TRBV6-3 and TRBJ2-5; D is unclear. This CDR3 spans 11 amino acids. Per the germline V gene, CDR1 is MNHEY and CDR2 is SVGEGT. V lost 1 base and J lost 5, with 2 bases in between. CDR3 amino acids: CASSYLETQYF. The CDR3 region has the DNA TGTGCCAGCAGTTACTTGGAGACCCAGTACTTC.

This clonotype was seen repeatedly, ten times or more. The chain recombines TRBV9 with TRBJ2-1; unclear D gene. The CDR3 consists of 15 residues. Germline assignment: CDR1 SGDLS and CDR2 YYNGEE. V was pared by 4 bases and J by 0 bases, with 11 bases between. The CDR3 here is CASSLDRASYNEQFF. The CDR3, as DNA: TGTGCCAGCAGCCTCGACCGGGCCTCCTACAATGAGCAGTTCTTC.

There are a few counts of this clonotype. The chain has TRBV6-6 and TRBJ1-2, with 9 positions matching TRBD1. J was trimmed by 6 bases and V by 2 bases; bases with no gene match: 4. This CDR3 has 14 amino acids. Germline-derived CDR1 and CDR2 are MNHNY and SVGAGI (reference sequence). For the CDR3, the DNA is TGTGCCAGCAGTTACGCCGACAGGGGGGATGGCTACACCTTC. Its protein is CASSYADRGDGYTF.

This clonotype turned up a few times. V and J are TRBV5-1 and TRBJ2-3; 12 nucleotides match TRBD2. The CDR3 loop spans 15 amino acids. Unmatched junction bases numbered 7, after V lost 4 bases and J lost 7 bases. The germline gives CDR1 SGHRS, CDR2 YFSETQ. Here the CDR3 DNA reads TGCGCCAGCAGCCTAACTAGCGGGGGGTCCTATACGCAGTATTTT. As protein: CASSLTSGGSYTQYF.

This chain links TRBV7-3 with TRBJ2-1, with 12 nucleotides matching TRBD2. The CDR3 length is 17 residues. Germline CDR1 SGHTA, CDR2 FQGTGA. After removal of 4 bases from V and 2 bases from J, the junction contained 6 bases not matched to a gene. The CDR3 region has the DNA TGTGCCAGCAGCTCTCTGACTAGCGGGGGCGCCTACAATGAGCAGTTCTTC. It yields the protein CASSSLTSGGAYNEQFF. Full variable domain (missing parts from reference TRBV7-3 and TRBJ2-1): GAGVSQTPSNKVTEKGKYVELRCDPISGHTALYWYRQSLGQGPEFLIYFQGTGAADDSGLPNDRFFAVRPEGSVSTLKIQRTERGDSAVYLCASSSLTSGGAYNEQFFGPGTRLTVL.

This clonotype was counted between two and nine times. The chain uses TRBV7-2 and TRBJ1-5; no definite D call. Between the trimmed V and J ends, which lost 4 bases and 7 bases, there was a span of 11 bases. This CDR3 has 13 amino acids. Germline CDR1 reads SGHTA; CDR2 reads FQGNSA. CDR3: CASSSVAWQPQHF. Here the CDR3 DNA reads TGTGCCAGCAGCTCGGTGGCATGGCAGCCCCAGCATTTT.

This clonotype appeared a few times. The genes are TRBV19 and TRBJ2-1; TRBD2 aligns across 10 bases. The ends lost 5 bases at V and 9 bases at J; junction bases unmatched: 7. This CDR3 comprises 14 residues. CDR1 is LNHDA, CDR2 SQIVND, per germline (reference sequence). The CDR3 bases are TGTGCCAGTAGTCGAGCGGGGGGGCCAGGTGAGCAGTTCTTC. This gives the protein CASSRAGGPGEQFF.

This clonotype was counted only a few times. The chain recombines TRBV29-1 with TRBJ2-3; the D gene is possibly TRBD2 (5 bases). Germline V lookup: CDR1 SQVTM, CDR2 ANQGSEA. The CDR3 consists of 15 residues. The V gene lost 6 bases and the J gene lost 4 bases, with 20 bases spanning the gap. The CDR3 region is CSVRPTTRKADTQYF. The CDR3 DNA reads TGCAGCGTCCGACCCACTACTAGAAAAGCAGATACGCAGTATTTT.

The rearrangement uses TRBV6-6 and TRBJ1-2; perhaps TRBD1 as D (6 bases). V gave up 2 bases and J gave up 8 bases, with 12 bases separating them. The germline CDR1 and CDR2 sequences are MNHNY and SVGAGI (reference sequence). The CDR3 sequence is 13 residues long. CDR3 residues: CASSYVYREGYTF. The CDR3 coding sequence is TGTGCCAGCAGTTACGTTTACAGGGAAGGCTACACCTTC.

CDR3 nucleotide sequence: TGTGCCAGCAGCTCCTTATTGGCCTCTGGGGCCAACGTCCTGACTTTC. It codes for CASSSLLASGANVLTF. This chain links TRBV25-1 with TRBJ2-6; D remains ambiguous. The CDR3 has 16 amino acids. In germline, CDR1 is MGHDK, CDR2 SYGVNS. V was pared by 6 bases and J by 0 bases, with 12 bases between. Variable domain in full (rest from reference TRBV25-1 and TRBJ2-6): EADIYQTPRYLVIGTGKKITLECSQTMGHDKMYWYQQDPGMELHLIHYSYGVNSTEKGDLSSESTVSRIRTEHFPLTLESARPSHTSQYLCASSSLLASGANVLTFGAGSRLTVL.

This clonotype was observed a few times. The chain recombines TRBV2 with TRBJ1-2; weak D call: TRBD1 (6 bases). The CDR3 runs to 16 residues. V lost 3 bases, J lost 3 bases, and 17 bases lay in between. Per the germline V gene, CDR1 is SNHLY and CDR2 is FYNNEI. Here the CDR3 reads CASSDRGLSDYYGYTF. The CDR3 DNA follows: TGTGCCAGCAGTGACAGGGGATTGTCTGACTACTATGGCTACACCTTC.

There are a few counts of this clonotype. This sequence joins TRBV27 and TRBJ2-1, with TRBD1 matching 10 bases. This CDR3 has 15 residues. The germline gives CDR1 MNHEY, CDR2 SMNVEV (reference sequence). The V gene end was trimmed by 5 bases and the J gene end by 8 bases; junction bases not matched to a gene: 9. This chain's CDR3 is CASSPPGQGRYEQFF. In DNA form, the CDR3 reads TGTGCCAGCAGTCCCCCGGGACAGGGGAGATATGAGCAGTTCTTC.

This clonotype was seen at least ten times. CDR3 sequence reads: CASSTGPGQAFF. In DNA form, the CDR3 reads TGTGCCAGCAGCACGGGGCCAGGGCAAGCTTTCTTT. The chain has TRBV7-3 and TRBJ1-1; perhaps TRBD1 as D (5 bases). V lost 5 bases, J lost 9 bases, and 13 bases lay in between. This CDR3 has 12 residues. CDR1 SGHTA and CDR2 FQGTGA come from the germline V gene.